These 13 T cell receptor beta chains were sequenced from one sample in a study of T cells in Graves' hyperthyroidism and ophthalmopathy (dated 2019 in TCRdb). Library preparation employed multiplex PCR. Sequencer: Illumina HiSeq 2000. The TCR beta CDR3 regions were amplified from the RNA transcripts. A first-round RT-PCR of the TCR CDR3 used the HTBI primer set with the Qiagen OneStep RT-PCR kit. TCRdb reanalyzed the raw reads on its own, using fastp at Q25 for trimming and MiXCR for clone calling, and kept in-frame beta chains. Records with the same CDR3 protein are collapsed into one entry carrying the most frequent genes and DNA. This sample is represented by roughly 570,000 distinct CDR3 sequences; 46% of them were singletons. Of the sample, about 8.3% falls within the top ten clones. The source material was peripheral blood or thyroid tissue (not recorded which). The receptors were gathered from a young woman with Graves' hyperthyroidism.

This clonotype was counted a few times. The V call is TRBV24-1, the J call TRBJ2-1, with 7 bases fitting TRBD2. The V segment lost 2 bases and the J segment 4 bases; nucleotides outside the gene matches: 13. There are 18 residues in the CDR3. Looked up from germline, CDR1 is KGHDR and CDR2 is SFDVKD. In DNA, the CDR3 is TGTGCCACCAGTGATTATGCGGGGGAGGGAGGCGCTTACAATGAGCAGTTCTTC. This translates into CATSDYAGEGGAYNEQFF.

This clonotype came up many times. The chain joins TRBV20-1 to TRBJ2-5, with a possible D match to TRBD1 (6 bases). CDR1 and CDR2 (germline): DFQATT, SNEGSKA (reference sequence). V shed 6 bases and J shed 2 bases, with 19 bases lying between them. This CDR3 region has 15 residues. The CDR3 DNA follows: TGCAGTGCACTAAAATACGGGACACATCAAGAGACCCAGTACTTC. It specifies CSALKYGTHQETQYF.

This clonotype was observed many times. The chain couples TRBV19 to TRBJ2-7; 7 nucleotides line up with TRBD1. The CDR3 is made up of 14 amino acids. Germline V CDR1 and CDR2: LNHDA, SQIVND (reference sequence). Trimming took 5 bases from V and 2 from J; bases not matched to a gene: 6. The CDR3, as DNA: TGTGCCAGTAGTGTCCGACAGGGTACCTACGAGCAGTACTTC. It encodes CASSVRQGTYEQYF.

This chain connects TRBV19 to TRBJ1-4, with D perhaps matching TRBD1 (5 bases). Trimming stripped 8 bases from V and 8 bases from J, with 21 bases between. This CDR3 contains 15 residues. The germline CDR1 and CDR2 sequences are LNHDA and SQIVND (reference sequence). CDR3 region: CASGPIRDAGEKLFF. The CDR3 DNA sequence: TGTGCCAGTGGTCCTATCAGGGACGCGGGCGAAAAACTGTTTTTT.

The CDR3 is CASSLGWAGRYQETQYF. DNA for the CDR3: TGTGCCAGCAGCTTGGGTTGGGCAGGACGGTACCAAGAGACCCAGTACTTC. V and J are TRBV7-9 and TRBJ2-5; D not resolved. The ends were cut back, 3 bases at V and 0 bases at J, with 17 bases in the middle. The length of the CDR3 is 17 residues. The germline V gene encodes CDR1 SEHNR and CDR2 FQNEAQ (reference sequence).

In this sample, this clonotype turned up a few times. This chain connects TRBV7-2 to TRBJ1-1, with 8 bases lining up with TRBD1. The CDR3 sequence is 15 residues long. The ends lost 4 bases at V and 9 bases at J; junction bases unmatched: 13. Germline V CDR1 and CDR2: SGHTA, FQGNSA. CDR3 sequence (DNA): TGTGCCAGCAGCTCCGAGACAGGGGCGATTCCCCAAGCTTTCTTT. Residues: CASSSETGAIPQAFF. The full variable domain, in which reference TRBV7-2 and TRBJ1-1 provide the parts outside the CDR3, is GAGVSQSPSNKVTEKGKDVELRCDPISGHTALYWYRQSLGQGLEFLIYFQGNSAPDKSGLPSDRFSAERTGGSVSTLTIQRTQQEDSAVYLCASSSETGAIPQAFFGQGTRLTVV.

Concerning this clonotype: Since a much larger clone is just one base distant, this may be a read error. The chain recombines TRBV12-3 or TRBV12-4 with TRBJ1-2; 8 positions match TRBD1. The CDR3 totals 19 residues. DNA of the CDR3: TGTGCCGGCAGTTCGCCTCTTATACAGGACAGGGTGAAAGACTATGGCTACACCTTC. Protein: CAGSSPLIQDRVKDYGYTF.

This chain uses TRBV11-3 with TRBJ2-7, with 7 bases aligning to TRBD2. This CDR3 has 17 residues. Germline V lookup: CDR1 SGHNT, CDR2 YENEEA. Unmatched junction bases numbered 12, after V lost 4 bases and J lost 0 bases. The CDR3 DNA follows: TGTGCCAGCAGCTCCCTTAGCGGGCGGGTGAGCTCCTACGAGCAGTACTTC. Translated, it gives CASSSLSGRVSSYEQYF.

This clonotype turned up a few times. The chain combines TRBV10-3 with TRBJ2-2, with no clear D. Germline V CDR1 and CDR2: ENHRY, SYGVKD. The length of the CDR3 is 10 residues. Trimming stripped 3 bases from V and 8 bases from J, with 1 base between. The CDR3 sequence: CAISEGELFF. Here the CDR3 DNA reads TGTGCCATCAGTGAAGGGGAGCTGTTTTTT.

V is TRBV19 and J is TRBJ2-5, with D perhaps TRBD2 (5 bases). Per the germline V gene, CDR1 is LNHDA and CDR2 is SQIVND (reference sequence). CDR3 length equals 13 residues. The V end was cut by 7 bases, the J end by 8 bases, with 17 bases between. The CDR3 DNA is TGTGCCAGTACTCAGAGGCCTGGAGGAACCCAGTACTTC. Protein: CASTQRPGGTQYF. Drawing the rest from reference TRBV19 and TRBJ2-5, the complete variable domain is DGGITQSPKYLFRKEGQNVTLSCEQNLNHDAMYWYRQDPGQGLRLIYYSQIVNDFQKGDIAEGYSVSREKKESFPLTVTSAQKNPTAFYLCASTQRPGGTQYFGPGTRLLVL.

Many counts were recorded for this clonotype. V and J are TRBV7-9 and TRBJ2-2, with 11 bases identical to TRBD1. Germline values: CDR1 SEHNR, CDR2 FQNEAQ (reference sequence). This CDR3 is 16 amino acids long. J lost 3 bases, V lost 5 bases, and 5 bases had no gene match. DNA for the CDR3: TGTGCCAGCAGCGGGACGGGACAGGGGGACACCGGGGAGCTGTTTTTT. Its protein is CASSGTGQGDTGELFF.

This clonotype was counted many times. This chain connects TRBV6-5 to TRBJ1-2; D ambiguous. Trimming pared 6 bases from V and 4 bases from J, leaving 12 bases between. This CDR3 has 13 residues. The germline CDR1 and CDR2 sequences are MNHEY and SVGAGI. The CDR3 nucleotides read TGTGCCAGCAGAGTAAATCCAGTCTATGGCTACACCTTC. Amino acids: CASRVNPVYGYTF.

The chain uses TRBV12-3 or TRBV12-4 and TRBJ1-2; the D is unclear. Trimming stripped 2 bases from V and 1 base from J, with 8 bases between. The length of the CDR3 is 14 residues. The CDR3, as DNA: TGTGCCAGCAGTTTATCTGGGCTTAACTATGGCTACACCTTC. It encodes CASSLSGLNYGYTF.